This T cell receptor beta chain is from a study of cytomegalovirus exposure and HLA in healthy donors. The wider study: The approximately 700 first-cohort repertoires shared a platform with the 130 or so validation repertoires, as reported in a later analysis.

From the roughly 120-subject validation cohort, which was separate from the roughly 670-subject first cohort, the donors were drawn. Turning to this clone: Antigen: not known.

Trimming removed 8 bases at V and 8 bases at J, with 15 bases between. Germline V gives CDR1 MDHEN, CDR2 SYDVKM. The CDR3 loop spans 12 amino acids. This table comes from immunoSEQ multiplex PCR, and its TCRdb copy is limited to in-frame clones, with some not included. Of fewer than 250,000 clones detected, around 87% appear once; the ten largest clones hold 2% to 2.5%. Regarding the study as a whole: One later analysis, an examination of the roughly 130 validation repertoires, found that first-cohort TCR clusters tended to co-occur in them. According to reports, the classifier identified cytomegalovirus status with high specificity and sensitivity.

The genes are TRBV28 and TRBJ1-2; possibly TRBD1 for D (5 bases). The source is a woman aged 18-35 years in good health and CMV-seropositive. Sequencing was carried out using PBMCs. The CDR3 bases are TGTGCCAGCGGACAACTTATACGCGGCTACACCTTC. It specifies CASGQLIRGYTF.